This paragraph reports one T cell receptor beta chain. Antigen specificity is unknown. Deletions cut 7 bases from V and 1 base from J, with 18 bases between. CDR3 length equals 16 residues. Extractions gave at least 5.5 micrograms of total RNA per sample. These data originate in a study of blood T cells in healthy people across ages. Study information: Capturing about one barcoded beta molecule per two T cells was achieved by template switching. General study results and limits: Per-million-T-cell TCR beta diversity fell roughly linearly with age.

Alongside a J-beta primer mix, a sample-barcoded 5' primer served in a second PCR lasting about 7 to 11 cycles. TCRdb itself ran the 5' RACE reads through MiXCR, one entry per CDR3 protein. The sample carries some 700,000 distinct CDR3 sequences, over 20% recorded once. The rearrangement joins TRBV12-3 or TRBV12-4 to TRBJ2-3; TRBD1 might be the D (7 bases). Sequencing was performed on blood. The sequence derives from a man aged 65 to 85 in good health. CDR3 loop: CASTLQGGFGTDTQYF. The CDR3 DNA follows: TGTGCCAGCACCCTCCAGGGGGGTTTCGGCACAGATACGCAGTATTTT.